The source of this T cell receptor (beta chain) is a study of PD-L1 blockade in urothelial cancer. Study context: Bladder-origin urothelial cancer in males covered about 90% of the roughly 30 patients.

General study points: Pretreatment peripheral blood TCR clonality that fell below the median predicted better survival among the patients studied.

Time point specified: pretreatment peripheral blood. Each individual provided 1 to 8 samples (taken pretreatment and on-treatment). The table came from immunoSEQ multiplex PCR; TCRdb's copy has only in-frame clones and leaves some out. The repertoire has tens of thousands of clones, 81% of them found once; the top ten carry about 2.9%. Germline V CDR1 and CDR2: SGHNT, YYREEE (reference sequence). V dropped 4 bases and J dropped 1 base, with 15 bases sitting between them. The CDR3 totals 15 residues. About this clone: Its antigen remains unidentified.

The rearrangement joins TRBV5-4 to TRBJ2-7; D is perhaps TRBD2 (6 bases). Sample: PBMCs, taken around atezolizumab (anti-PD-L1) treatment. The TCR sequence derives from a man in his sixties or seventies with urothelial cancer. CDR3 protein: CASSRTGTQSYEQYF. CDR3 nucleotides: TGTGCCAGCAGCCGCACCGGGACTCAATCCTACGAGCAGTACTTC.